What follows describes a single TCR beta chain. No cognate antigen has been identified for it. One base away there is no much larger clone; base qualities are not given. These data belong to a study of response to subunit inactivated influenza vaccine (dated by TCRdb to between 2017 and 2018). Study-wide context: Deep quantitative T cell receptor repertoire profiling was used in the study to track responses to a trivalent subunit inactivated influenza vaccine. The full study reports these points: The authors suggested that each seasonal influenza vaccination may recruit only a limited number of new T cells.

V has 0 bases trimmed and J has 6 bases trimmed; junction bases matching no gene number 8. The germline V gene yields SGHTA for CDR1 and FQGNSA for CDR2. The CDR3 starts with the cysteine, ends with the phenylalanine, and has 15 residues. Just the 45-base CDR3 DNA is kept, in frame starting at base 1. Library preparation employed RT-PCR. The sample was run on an Illumina HiSeq 2500. Using fastp trimming at Q25 and MiXCR clonotype assembly, TCRdb reanalyzed the public sequencing data and kept in-frame beta chains. Entries are consolidated by CDR3 protein sequence, retaining the most common genes and DNA. Here the sample has over 800,000 distinct CDR3 sequences; less than 25% occur a single time. Roughly 10% of the sample is taken by the ten largest.

The chain is made from TRBV7-2 and TRBJ2-7; 7 central nucleotides agree with TRBD2. Sequenced here: PBMCs from blood, sampled roughly 5 days after vaccination. This TCR came from a man in his forties or fifties who received an inactivated influenza vaccine. Donor details come from another sample of the same person, matched by shared clones. Read as DNA, the sequence is TGTGCCAGCAGCTTAGCGGCCGGGGGGAGGGTCGAGCAGTACTTC. The translation is CASSLAAGGRVEQYF.